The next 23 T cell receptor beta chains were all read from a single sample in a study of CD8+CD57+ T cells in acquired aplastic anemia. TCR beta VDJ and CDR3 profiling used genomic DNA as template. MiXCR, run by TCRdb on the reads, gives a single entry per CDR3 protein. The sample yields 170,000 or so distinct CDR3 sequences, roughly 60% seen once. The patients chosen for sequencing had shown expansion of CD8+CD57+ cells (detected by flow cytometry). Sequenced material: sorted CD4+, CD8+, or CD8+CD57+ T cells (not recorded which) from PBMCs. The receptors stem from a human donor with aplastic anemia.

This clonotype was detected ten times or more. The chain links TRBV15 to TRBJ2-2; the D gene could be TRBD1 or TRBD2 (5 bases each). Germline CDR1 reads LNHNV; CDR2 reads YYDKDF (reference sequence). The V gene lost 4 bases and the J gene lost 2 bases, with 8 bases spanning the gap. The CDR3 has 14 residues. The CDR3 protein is CATSMGPNTGELFF. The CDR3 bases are TGTGCCACCAGCATGGGACCTAACACCGGGGAGCTGTTTTTT.

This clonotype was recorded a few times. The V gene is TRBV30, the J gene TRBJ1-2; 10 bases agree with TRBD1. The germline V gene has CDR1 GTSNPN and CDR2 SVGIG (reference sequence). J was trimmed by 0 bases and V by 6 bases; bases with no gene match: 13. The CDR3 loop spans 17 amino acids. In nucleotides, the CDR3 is TGTGCCTGTTCCCAGACAGGGGGCGAAGTTTCTAACTATGGCTACACCTTC. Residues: CACSQTGGEVSNYGYTF.

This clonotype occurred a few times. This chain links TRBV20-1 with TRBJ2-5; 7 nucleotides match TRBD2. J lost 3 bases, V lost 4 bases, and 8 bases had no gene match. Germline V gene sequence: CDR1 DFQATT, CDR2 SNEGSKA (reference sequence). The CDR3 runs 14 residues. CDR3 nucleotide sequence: TGCAGTGCTATGACGGCTAGCGGAGAAGAGACCCAGTACTTC. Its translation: CSAMTASGEETQYF.

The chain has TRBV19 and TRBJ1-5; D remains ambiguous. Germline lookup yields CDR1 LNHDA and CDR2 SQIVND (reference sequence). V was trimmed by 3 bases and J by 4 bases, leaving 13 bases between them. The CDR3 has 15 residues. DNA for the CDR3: TGTGCCAGTAGTATCGGTCAGACCCTTAATCAGCCCCAGCATTTT. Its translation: CASSIGQTLNQPQHF. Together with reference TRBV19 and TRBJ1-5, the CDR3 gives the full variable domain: DGGITQSPKYLFRKEGQNVTLSCEQNLNHDAMYWYRQDPGQGLRLIYYSQIVNDFQKGDIAEGYSVSREKKESFPLTVTSAQKNPTAFYLCASSIGQTLNQPQHFGDGTRLSIL.

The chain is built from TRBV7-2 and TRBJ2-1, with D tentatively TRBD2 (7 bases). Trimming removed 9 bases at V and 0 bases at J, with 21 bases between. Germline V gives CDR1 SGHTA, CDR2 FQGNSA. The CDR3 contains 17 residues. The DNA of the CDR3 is TGTGCCAGTAGCGATTCCGAGGGGGGGGCCTCCTACAATGAGCAGTTCTTC. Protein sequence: CASSDSEGGASYNEQFF.

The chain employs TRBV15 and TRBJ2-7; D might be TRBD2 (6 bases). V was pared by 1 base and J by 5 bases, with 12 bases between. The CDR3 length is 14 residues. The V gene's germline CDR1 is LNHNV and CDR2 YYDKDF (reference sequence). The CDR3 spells CATSRGGERDEQYF. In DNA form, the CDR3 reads TGTGCCACCAGCAGAGGCGGGGAGAGGGACGAGCAGTACTTC.

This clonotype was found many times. CDR3 coding DNA: TGTGCCAGCAGCAAGGGACAGGGGGCCTACGAGCAGTACTTC. Its translation is CASSKGQGAYEQYF. The chain recombines TRBV9 with TRBJ2-7, with 11 bases lining up with TRBD1. Losses at the gene ends were 4 bases for V and 2 bases for J; bases not matched to a gene: 2. CDR1 is SGDLS and CDR2 is YYNGEE in the germline V gene. The CDR3 covers 14 residues.

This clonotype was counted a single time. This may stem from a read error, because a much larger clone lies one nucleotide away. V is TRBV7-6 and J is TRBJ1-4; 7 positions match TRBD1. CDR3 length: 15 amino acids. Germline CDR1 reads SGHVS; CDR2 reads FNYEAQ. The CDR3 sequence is CACSPGTATNEKLFF. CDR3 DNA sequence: TGTGCCTGCAGCCCCGGGACAGCAACTAATGAAAAACTGTTTTTT. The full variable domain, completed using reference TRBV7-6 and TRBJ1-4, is GAGVSQSPRYKVTKRGQDVALRCDPISGHVSLYWYRQALGQGPEFLTYFNYEAQQDKSGLPNDRFSAERPEGSISTLTIQRTEQRDSAMYRCACSPGTATNEKLFFGSGTQLSVL.

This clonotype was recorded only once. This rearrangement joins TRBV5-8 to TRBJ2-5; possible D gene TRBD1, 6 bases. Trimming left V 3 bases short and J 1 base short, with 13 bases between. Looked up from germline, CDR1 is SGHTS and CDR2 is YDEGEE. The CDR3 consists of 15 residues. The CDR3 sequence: CASSWGQSGQETQYF. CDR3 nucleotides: TGTGCCAGCAGCTGGGGGCAGTCGGGCCAAGAGACCCAGTACTTC. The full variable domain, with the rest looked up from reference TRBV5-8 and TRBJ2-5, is EAGVTQSPTHLIKTRGQQATLRCSPISGHTSVYWYQQALGLGLQFLLWYDEGEERNRGNFPPRFSGRQFPNYSSELNVNALELEDSALYLCASSWGQSGQETQYFGPGTRLLVL.

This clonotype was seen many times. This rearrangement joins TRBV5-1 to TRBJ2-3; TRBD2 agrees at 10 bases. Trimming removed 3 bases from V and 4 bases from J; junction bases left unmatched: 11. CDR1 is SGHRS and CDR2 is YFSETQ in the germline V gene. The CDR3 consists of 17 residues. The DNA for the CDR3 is TGCGCCAGCAGCTACTCCGGCGCAGCGGGGGGGCCAGATACGCAGTATTTT. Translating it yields CASSYSGAAGGPDTQYF.

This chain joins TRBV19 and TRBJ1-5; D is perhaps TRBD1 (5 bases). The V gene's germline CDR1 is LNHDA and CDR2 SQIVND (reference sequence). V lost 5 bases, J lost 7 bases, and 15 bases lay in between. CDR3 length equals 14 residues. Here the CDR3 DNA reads TGTGCCAGTAGTCGGGGGGGTGTTAGCCAGCCCCAGCATTTT. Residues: CASSRGGVSQPQHF.

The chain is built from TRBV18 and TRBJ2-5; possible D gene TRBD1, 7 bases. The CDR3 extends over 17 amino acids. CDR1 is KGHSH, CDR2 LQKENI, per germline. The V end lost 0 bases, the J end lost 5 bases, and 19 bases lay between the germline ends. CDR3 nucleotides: TGTGCCAGCTCACCACCGTTTACAGGGGCGCGGGACGAGACCCAGTACTTC. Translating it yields CASSPPFTGARDETQYF. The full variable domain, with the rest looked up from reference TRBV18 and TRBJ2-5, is NAGVMQNPRHLVRRRGQEARLRCSPMKGHSHVYWYRQLPEEGLKFMVYLQKENIIDESGMPKERFSAEFPKEGPSILRIQQVVRGDSAAYFCASSPPFTGARDETQYFGPGTRLLVL.

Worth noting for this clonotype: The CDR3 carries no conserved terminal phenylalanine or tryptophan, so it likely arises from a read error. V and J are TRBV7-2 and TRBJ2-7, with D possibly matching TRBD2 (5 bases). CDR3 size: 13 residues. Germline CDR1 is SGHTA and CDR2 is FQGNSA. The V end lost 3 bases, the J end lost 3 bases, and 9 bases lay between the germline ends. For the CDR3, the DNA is TGTGCCAGCAGCTTGTCTAGCTTCTACGAGCAGTACTCC. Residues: CASSLSSFYEQYS.

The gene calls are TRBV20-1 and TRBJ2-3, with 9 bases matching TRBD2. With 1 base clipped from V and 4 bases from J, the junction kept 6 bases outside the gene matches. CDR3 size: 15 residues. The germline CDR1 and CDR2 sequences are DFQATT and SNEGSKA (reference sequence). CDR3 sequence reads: CSARARRTSADTQYF. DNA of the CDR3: TGCAGTGCTAGAGCTAGAAGGACTAGCGCAGATACGCAGTATTTT.

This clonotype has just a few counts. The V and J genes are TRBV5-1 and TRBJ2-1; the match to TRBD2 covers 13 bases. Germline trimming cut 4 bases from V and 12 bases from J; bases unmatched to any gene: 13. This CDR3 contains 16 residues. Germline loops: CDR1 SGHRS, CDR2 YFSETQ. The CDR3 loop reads CASSHGTSGVVDTQFF. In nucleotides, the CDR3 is TGCGCCAGCAGCCATGGGACTAGCGGGGTGGTCGATACGCAGTTCTTC.

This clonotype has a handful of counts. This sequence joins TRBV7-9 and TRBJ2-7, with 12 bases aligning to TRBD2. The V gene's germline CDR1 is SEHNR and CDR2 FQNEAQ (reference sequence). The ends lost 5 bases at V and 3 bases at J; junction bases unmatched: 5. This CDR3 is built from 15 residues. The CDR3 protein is CASSQTSGRIYEQYF. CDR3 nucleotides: TGTGCCAGCAGCCAGACTAGCGGGAGAATCTACGAGCAGTACTTC.

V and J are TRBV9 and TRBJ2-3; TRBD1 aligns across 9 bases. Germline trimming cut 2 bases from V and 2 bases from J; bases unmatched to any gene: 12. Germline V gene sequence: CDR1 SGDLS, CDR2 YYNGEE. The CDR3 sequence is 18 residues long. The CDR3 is CASSVGQGRTTTTDTQYF. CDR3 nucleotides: TGTGCCAGCAGCGTGGGACAGGGTCGGACCACCACCACAGATACGCAGTATTTT.

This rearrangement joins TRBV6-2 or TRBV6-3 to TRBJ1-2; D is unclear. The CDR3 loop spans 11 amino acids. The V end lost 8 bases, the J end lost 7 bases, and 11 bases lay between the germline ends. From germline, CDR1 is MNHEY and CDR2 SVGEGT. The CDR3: CASASGRGYTF. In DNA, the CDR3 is TGTGCCAGCGCCAGCGGGCGTGGCTACACCTTC.

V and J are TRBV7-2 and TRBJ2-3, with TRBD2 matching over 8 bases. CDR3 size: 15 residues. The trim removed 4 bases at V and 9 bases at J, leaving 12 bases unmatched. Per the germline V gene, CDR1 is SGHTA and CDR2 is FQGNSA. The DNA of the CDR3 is TGTGCCAGCAGCTCTGACGGGGGGGGGGTTCGGACGCAGTATTTT. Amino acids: CASSSDGGGVRTQYF.

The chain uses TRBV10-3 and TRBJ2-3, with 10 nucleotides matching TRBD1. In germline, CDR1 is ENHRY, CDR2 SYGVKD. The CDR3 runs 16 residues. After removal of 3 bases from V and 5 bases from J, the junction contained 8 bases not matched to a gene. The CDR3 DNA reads TGTGCCATCAGTGACCGTGACAGGGGGCGAGGAGATACGCAGTATTTT. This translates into CAISDRDRGRGDTQYF.

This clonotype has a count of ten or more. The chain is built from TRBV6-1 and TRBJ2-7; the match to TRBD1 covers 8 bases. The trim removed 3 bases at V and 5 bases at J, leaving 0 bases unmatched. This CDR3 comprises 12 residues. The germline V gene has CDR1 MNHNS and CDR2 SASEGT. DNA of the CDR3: TGTGCCAGCAGTGAGACAGGGGACGAGCAGTACTTC. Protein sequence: CASSETGDEQYF.

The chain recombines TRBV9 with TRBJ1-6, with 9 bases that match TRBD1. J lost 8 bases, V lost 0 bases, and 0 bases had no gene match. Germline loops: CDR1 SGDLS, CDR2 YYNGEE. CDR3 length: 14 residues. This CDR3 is CASSVGTGDSPLHF. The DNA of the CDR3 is TGTGCCAGCAGCGTAGGGACAGGGGATTCACCCCTCCACTTT.

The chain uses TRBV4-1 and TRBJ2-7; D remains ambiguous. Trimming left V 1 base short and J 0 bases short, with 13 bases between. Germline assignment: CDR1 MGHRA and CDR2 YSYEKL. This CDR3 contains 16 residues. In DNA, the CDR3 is TGCGCCAGCAGCCAAGGGCTAACAATTTACTCCTACGAGCAGTACTTC. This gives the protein CASSQGLTIYSYEQYF.